This passage covers 31 T cell receptor beta chains from one sample sequenced in a study of shared clonotypes between healthy human individuals. Measured with immunoSEQ multiplex PCR; TCRdb has only the in-frame clones, and not every one. The sample shows around 500,000 clones, over 65% of them seen only once. Sequenced sample: PBMCs. The receptors were gathered from a woman aged 40 to 55 in good health. Some clones in this sample may be carry-over from other donors' samples.

This clone was detected many times. The chain employs TRBV7-9 and TRBJ2-5, with 7 bases that match TRBD2. The closer fit of TRBJ2-7 to the DNA end suggests the J call may be wrong. The length of the CDR3 is 16 residues. CDR1 and CDR2 from the germline V gene are SEHNR and FQNEAQ (reference sequence). CDR3 loop: CASSLAGGPTRYEQYF. The CDR3 DNA reads as TGTGCCAGCAGCTTAGCGGGAGGGCCCACTAGATACGAGCAGTACTTC.

The chain joins TRBV5-1 to TRBJ2-7; 11 bases match TRBD1. Germline values: CDR1 SGHRS, CDR2 YFSETQ. The CDR3 runs to 14 residues. J lost 4 bases, V lost 4 bases, and 4 bases had no gene match. The CDR3 spells CASSRGQGEYEQYF. The DNA for the CDR3 is TGCGCCAGCAGCAGGGGACAGGGGGAATACGAGCAGTACTTC.

V and J are TRBV4-2 and TRBJ2-7; 7 nucleotides align to TRBD2. This CDR3 has 17 amino acids. Germline CDR1 is LGHNA and CDR2 is YNFKEQ. V was clipped by 0 bases and J by 3 bases; unmatched bases: 11. The CDR3 protein is CASSQDWGDYPIYEQYF. DNA for the CDR3: TGTGCCAGCAGCCAAGATTGGGGGGACTACCCGATCTACGAGCAGTACTTC.

This chain links TRBV19 with TRBJ1-1; 7 bases are shared with TRBD1. J was trimmed by 2 bases and V by 7 bases; bases with no gene match: 7. The CDR3 is 14 amino acids. Germline-derived CDR1 and CDR2 are LNHDA and SQIVND (reference sequence). CDR3 DNA: TGTGCCAGTAACCTCCAGGGGGGCAACACTGAAGCTTTCTTT. Amino acids: CASNLQGGNTEAFF.

This chain links TRBV19 with TRBJ1-5; 8 nucleotides line up with TRBD1. The CDR3 runs to 14 residues. Per the germline V gene, CDR1 is LNHDA and CDR2 is SQIVND (reference sequence). J was trimmed by 7 bases and V by 7 bases; bases with no gene match: 9. The CDR3 DNA is TGTGCCAGTACCCAGACAGGGGCGAGACAGCCCCAGCATTTT. Its translation: CASTQTGARQPQHF.

There are a few counts of this clone. V usage is TRBV29-1 and J usage is TRBJ2-7; D is perhaps TRBD1 (7 bases). V was cut by 7 bases and J by 0 bases, with 10 bases left in between. Germline loops: CDR1 SQVTM, CDR2 ANQGSEA. The CDR3 spans 12 residues. CDR3 residues: CSARGVSYEQYF. As DNA, the CDR3 is TGCAGCGCCAGGGGGGTCTCCTACGAGCAGTACTTC.

This chain connects TRBV4-2 to TRBJ2-2; TRBD2 agrees at 7 bases. CDR3 length equals 17 residues. Germline V lookup: CDR1 LGHNA, CDR2 YNFKEQ. V lost 0 bases, J lost 4 bases, and 8 bases stayed unmatched. In nucleotides, the CDR3 is TGTGCCAGCAGCCAAGATTTCGGGGGGAGCGTCACCGGGGAGCTGTTTTTT. This gives the protein CASSQDFGGSVTGELFF.

V is TRBV7-6 and J is TRBJ2-3; 10 nucleotides agree with TRBD1. V trimming: 4 bases; J trimming: 0 bases; junction bases outside the gene matches: 4. The CDR3 is 16 amino acids. Per the germline V gene, CDR1 is SGHVS and CDR2 is FNYEAQ. The CDR3 DNA follows: TGTGCCAGCAGCTCCGACAGGGGGCGAAGCACAGATACGCAGTATTTT. This gives the protein CASSSDRGRSTDTQYF.

The chain carries TRBV2 and TRBJ2-5, with TRBD2 as a possible D gene (6 bases). Germline CDR1 is SNHLY and CDR2 is FYNNEI. Trimming removed 4 bases from V and 5 bases from J, with 11 bases in between. There are 13 residues in the CDR3. Here the CDR3 DNA reads TGTGCCAGCAGTGGGGCCGGGGGTGAGACCCAGTACTTC. Its protein product is CASSGAGGETQYF.

The rearrangement joins TRBV28 to TRBJ1-4; TRBD1 matches 7 bases. This CDR3 is built from 15 residues. CDR1 is MDHEN, CDR2 SYDVKM, per germline. Losses at the gene ends were 6 bases for V and 4 bases for J; bases not matched to a gene: 8. CDR3 protein: CASSQPHRGNEKLFF. The DNA for the CDR3 is TGTGCCAGCAGCCAACCGCACAGGGGTAATGAAAAACTGTTTTTT. The variable domain in full, completed from reference TRBV28 and TRBJ1-4, reads DVKVTQSSRYLVKRTGEKVFLECVQDMDHENMFWYRQDPGLGLRLIYFSYDVKMKEKGDIPEGYSVSREKKERFSLILESASTNQTSMYLCASSQPHRGNEKLFFGSGTQLSVL.

This clone came up a few times. The chain recombines TRBV30 with TRBJ1-2; TRBD1 aligns across 8 bases. The CDR3 totals 13 residues. Trimming cost V 3 bases and J 4 bases; bases outside gene matches: 4. Per the germline V gene, CDR1 is GTSNPN and CDR2 is SVGIG (reference sequence). The CDR3 region is CAWRTGQVYGYTF. CDR3 coding DNA: TGTGCCTGGAGGACGGGACAGGTCTATGGCTACACCTTC.

A single count supports this clone. This rearrangement joins TRBV6-1 to TRBJ1-1, with 8 bases lining up with TRBD1. V was pared by 5 bases and J by 1 base, with 6 bases of the junction left unmatched. This CDR3 is 15 amino acids long. Germline CDR1 is MNHNS and CDR2 is SASEGT. The chain's CDR3 is CASSREGQGNTEAFF. CDR3 bases: TGTGCCAGCAGTAGAGAAGGACAGGGGAACACTGAAGCTTTCTTT.

A word on this clone: At the DNA level, this CDR3 is encoded by other sequences in the same sample as well. The V and J genes are TRBV18 and TRBJ2-7; 7 nucleotides match TRBD1. The CDR3 covers 15 residues. CDR1 is KGHSH, CDR2 LQKENI, per germline. The trim removed 3 bases at V and 2 bases at J, leaving 7 bases unmatched. CDR3 in amino acids: CASSPGQVGTYEQYF. CDR3 DNA sequence: TGTGCCAGCTCACCCGGACAGGTGGGGACCTACGAGCAGTACTTC.

The chain is built from TRBV5-5 and TRBJ2-7; D call uncertain. Trimming stripped 3 bases from V and 3 bases from J, with 10 bases between. This CDR3 comprises 13 residues. The V gene's germline CDR1 is SGHKS and CDR2 YYEKEE (reference sequence). CDR3 sequence reads: CASSWLWDYEQYF. DNA for the CDR3: TGTGCCAGCAGCTGGCTCTGGGACTACGAGCAGTACTTC.

This rearrangement joins TRBV19 to TRBJ1-5; a possible D gene is TRBD1 (6 bases). V lost 4 bases and J 0 bases, leaving 10 bases between the germline ends. The CDR3 covers 15 residues. The germline V gene encodes CDR1 LNHDA and CDR2 SQIVND (reference sequence). In DNA, the CDR3 is TGTGCCAGTAGTAAGGGACAAGATAGCAATCAGCCCCAGCATTTT. Its protein is CASSKGQDSNQPQHF.

The chain couples TRBV5-3 to TRBJ2-1; TRBD2 agrees at 12 bases. TRBV5-3 is an ORF, and what it does is uncertain. V trimming: 3 bases; J trimming: 9 bases; junction bases outside the gene matches: 7. The CDR3 is made up of 15 amino acids. In nucleotides, the CDR3 is TGTGCCAGAAGCTACCCTGGACTAGCGGGATTTGAGCAGTTCTTC. Translating gives CARSYPGLAGFEQFF.

Only a few counts were recorded for this clone. V usage is TRBV7-3 and J usage is TRBJ1-2; no reliable D call. This CDR3 comprises 13 residues. The V end lost 2 bases, the J end lost 4 bases, and 8 bases lay between the germline ends. Germline assignment: CDR1 SGHTA and CDR2 FQGTGA. CDR3 residues: CASSLPGLYGYTF. CDR3 in DNA: TGTGCCAGCAGCTTACCAGGCCTCTATGGCTACACCTTC. Variable domain in full (rest from reference TRBV7-3 and TRBJ1-2): GAGVSQTPSNKVTEKGKYVELRCDPISGHTALYWYRQSLGQGPEFLIYFQGTGAADDSGLPNDRFFAVRPEGSVSTLKIQRTERGDSAVYLCASSLPGLYGYTFGSGTRLTVV.

The chain recombines TRBV27 with TRBJ2-7; D might be TRBD1 or TRBD2, each matching 5 bases. Trimming left V 3 bases short and J 2 bases short, with 14 bases between. This CDR3 comprises 15 residues. The germline CDR1 and CDR2 sequences are MNHEY and SMNVEV (reference sequence). The CDR3 sequence is CASSFGLLGAYEQYF. CDR3 nucleotides: TGTGCCAGCAGTTTCGGTCTCCTGGGGGCCTACGAGCAGTACTTC.

This clone was seen just once. The V call is TRBV19, the J call TRBJ1-5, with TRBD1 as a possible D gene (6 bases). Germline values: CDR1 LNHDA, CDR2 SQIVND (reference sequence). This CDR3 comprises 17 residues. V lost 0 bases to trimming and J lost 0 bases, with 12 bases between them. CDR3 nucleotide sequence: TGTGCCAGTAGTATAGATGGACGCAGGGGTAGCAATCAGCCCCAGCATTTT. Its protein product is CASSIDGRRGSNQPQHF.

The chain couples TRBV1 to TRBJ2-7; TRBD2 is the table's D call, not checked against the DNA. TRBV1 is termed a pseudogene. The CDR3 runs 16 residues. The CDR3 DNA is TGCACCAGCAGCCAAGGCCTTTGGGGGGGGCACTACGAGCAGTACTTC. Translation gives CTSSQGLWGGHYEQYF.

The CDR3 region has the DNA TGTGCCAGCAGCTTAGCCTCGTATGAGCAGTTCTTC. Translating it yields CASSLASYEQFF. The chain has TRBV7-9 and TRBJ2-1; D gene uncertain. The ends were cut back, 0 bases at V and 8 bases at J, with 5 bases in the middle. This CDR3 has 12 residues. Germline CDR1 reads SEHNR; CDR2 reads FQNEAQ (reference sequence).

The rearrangement uses TRBV6-6 and TRBJ1-4; D remains ambiguous. The germline V and J ends were trimmed by 7 bases and 8 bases, with 11 bases remaining between them. The germline V gene encodes CDR1 MNHNY and CDR2 SVGAGI (reference sequence). The CDR3 is made up of 12 amino acids. This chain's CDR3 is CASKRVGEKLFF. The CDR3 bases are TGTGCCAGCAAGAGGGTGGGGGAAAAACTGTTTTTT.

The V gene is TRBV7-9, the J gene TRBJ2-5, with a tentative D call TRBD2 (6 bases). The end of the DNA aligns better with TRBJ2-7, so the J call may be wrong. The V gene's germline CDR1 is SEHNR and CDR2 FQNEAQ (reference sequence). This CDR3 contains 14 residues. CDR3 residues: CASSYGGGDYEQYF. The CDR3 DNA is TGTGCCAGCAGCTACGGGGGTGGAGACTACGAGCAGTACTTC.

The V gene is TRBV19, the J gene TRBJ2-2, with 11 bases matching TRBD2. V lost 7 bases to trimming and J lost 1 base; unmatched junction nucleotides: 5. The germline gives CDR1 LNHDA, CDR2 SQIVND (reference sequence). The CDR3 is 16 residues long. The CDR3 sequence is CASNLAGGMNTGELFF. Here the CDR3 DNA reads TGTGCCAGTAATTTAGCGGGAGGGATGAACACCGGGGAGCTGTTTTTT.

The chain is built from TRBV9 and TRBJ2-1, with a possible D match to TRBD2 (6 bases). The CDR3 is 16 residues long. V gave up 0 bases and J gave up 4 bases, with 14 bases separating them. Germline V gene sequence: CDR1 SGDLS, CDR2 YYNGEE. CDR3 sequence: CASSVGGTSWYNEQFF. CDR3 nucleotide sequence: TGTGCCAGCAGCGTAGGAGGAACTAGCTGGTACAATGAGCAGTTCTTC.

The J gene is TRBJ2-7, the V gene TRBV28; TRBD1 is a possible D gene (5 bases). CDR1 is MDHEN, CDR2 SYDVKM, per germline. With 4 bases removed from V and 7 bases from J, the gap between germline ends came to 14 bases. This CDR3 is 13 amino acids long. The CDR3 protein is CASSSYRFWEQYF. For the CDR3, the DNA is TGTGCCAGCAGTTCATACAGGTTCTGGGAGCAGTACTTC.

This clone was observed a few times. The V call is TRBV30, the J call TRBJ1-4, with TRBD1 matching 9 bases. The trim removed 5 bases at V and 5 bases at J, leaving 6 bases unmatched. Germline V CDR1 and CDR2: GTSNPN, SVGIG (reference sequence). This CDR3 comprises 14 residues. The CDR3 protein is CAWSTGTGNEKLFF. CDR3 sequence (DNA): TGTGCCTGGTCTACCGGGACAGGGAATGAAAAACTGTTTTTT.

The CDR3 sequence: CASSRLAGATDTQYF. The CDR3 DNA reads TGTGCCAGCAGCCGACTAGCGGGAGCCACAGATACGCAGTATTTT. The rearrangement joins TRBV25-1 to TRBJ2-3; 12 nucleotides line up with TRBD2. Per the germline V gene, CDR1 is MGHDK and CDR2 is SYGVNS. The V and J ends lost 6 bases and 2 bases, in that order; junction bases with no gene match: 3. The CDR3 spans 15 residues.

The V call is TRBV7-2, the J call TRBJ1-3; 7 bases align to TRBD1. CDR3 length: 15 amino acids. The ends lost 5 bases at V and 4 bases at J; junction bases unmatched: 8. Germline CDR1 SGHTA, CDR2 FQGNSA. CDR3 DNA: TGTGCCAGCAGCCCGAGACAGGGTCCCGGAAACACCATATATTTT. The encoded protein is CASSPRQGPGNTIYF.

V gene TRBV7-9 combines with J gene TRBJ2-5; D is unresolved. The germline V gene has CDR1 SEHNR and CDR2 FQNEAQ (reference sequence). This CDR3 comprises 15 residues. The V gene lost 0 bases and the J gene lost 5 bases, with 13 bases spanning the gap. The CDR3 DNA reads TGTGCCAGCAGCTTAGCCCCAGGCCCCTGGGAGACCCAGTACTTC. Residues: CASSLAPGPWETQYF.

The rearrangement joins TRBV7-9 to TRBJ2-3; a possible D gene is TRBD1 (6 bases). Trimming took 1 base from V and 2 from J, leaving 10 bases between them. The CDR3 loop spans 15 amino acids. Per germline, CDR1 SEHNR and CDR2 FQNEAQ (reference sequence). CDR3 sequence reads: CASSLGEGVTDTQYF. The DNA for the CDR3 is TGTGCCAGCAGCTTAGGCGAGGGGGTCACAGATACGCAGTATTTT.